Below, one T cell receptor (beta chain) is given with its context. The sample belongs to a study of blood T cell repertoires in COVID-19. For the study at large: Donors in the United States, Italy and Spain gave samples during acute or convalescent COVID-19.

Individuals drawn from under 30 US areas were roughly 18 to 89 years old. V lost 5 bases and J lost 8, with 12 bases in between. This CDR3 is 12 amino acids long. Germline V gene data show CDR1 as SGHTA and CDR2 as FQGNSA. Under the authors' procedure: Reference gene primers were amplified, and this amplification served to estimate nucleated cell counts. Only in-frame clones appear in the TCRdb table, and some are missing; sequencing was by immunoSEQ multiplex PCR. Clone size and the V and J calls come from that table; the DNA yielded D and trimming. Of about 190,000 clones listed, approximately 84% are singletons.

The chain combines TRBV7-2 with TRBJ1-2; the D is unclear. This receptor was obtained from a woman in her twenties or thirties who had recovered from COVID-19. The sample comprised PBMCs or T cells enriched from blood (not recorded which). The CDR3: CASSPRSGGYTF. CDR3 bases: TGTGCCAGCAGCCCGAGGTCGGGAGGCTACACCTTC.